This TCR beta chain was obtained from a study of blood T cell repertoires in COVID-19. CDR3 length: 14 amino acids. Trimming cost V 3 bases and J 7 bases, with 10 bases left between them. The germline V gene encodes CDR1 SGHAT and CDR2 FQDESV (reference sequence). Assay: immunoSEQ multiplex PCR; the TCRdb copy retains only in-frame clones and omits some. The table has 400,000 to 450,000 clones, approximately 89% seen once. The receptor comes from a woman between 40 and 55 years old with COVID-19, enrolled during active disease. The sample taken for sequencing was peripheral blood. The chain employs TRBV11-1 and TRBJ1-6; D gene ambiguous. The DNA of the CDR3 is TGTGCCAGCAGCTTCGGGGAAACCAATTCACCCCTCCACTTT. It translates to CASSFGETNSPLHF.